This TCR beta chain was sequenced during a study of T cell responses to AZD1222 COVID-19 vaccine. The CDR3 has 17 amino acids. CDR1 and CDR2 from the germline V gene are SEHNR and FQNEAQ (reference sequence). V shed 5 bases and J 2 bases; nucleotides not matched to a gene: 4. Assay used: immunoSEQ multiplex PCR; TCRdb lists only in-frame clones, some missing. The repertoire includes more than 140,000 clones, more than 70% of them detected once, and 2.2% sits in the top ten. The sequence derives from an adult in good health. This sequence joins TRBV7-9 and TRBJ2-6; 12 positions agree with TRBD1. This specimen consisted of peripheral blood, obtained on day 0 of AZD1222 vaccination. The CDR3 DNA is TGTGCCAGCAGCCCCGGGACAGGGGGCACTGGGGCCAACGTCCTGACTTTC. This translates into CASSPGTGGTGANVLTF.